A single sample is the source of the 15 T cell receptor beta chains below, sequenced in a study of cytomegalovirus exposure and HLA in healthy donors (dated by TCRdb to about 2017). Library prep was done by the immunoSEQ multiplex PCR assay. The table comes from immuneACCESS by way of TCRdb, which keeps in-frame sequences with V and J called. Part of the clones is missing from these tables; in studies checked, under half for an unresolved V gene and the rest for unknown reasons. This sample holds about 57,000 clones; approximately 95% were observed only once. The top ten hold roughly 6% of the sample. Sequencing was performed on PBMCs. The receptors were gathered from a woman aged 18-29 years in good health and CMV-seronegative.

V gene TRBV12-5 combines with J gene TRBJ2-1; D is possibly TRBD2 (6 bases). V lost 5 bases to trimming and J lost 4 bases, with 15 bases between them. This CDR3 spans 15 amino acids. CDR1 is LGHNT and CDR2 is FRNRAP in the germline V gene. CDR3 residues: CASGPPGSGYNEQFF. CDR3 nucleotide sequence: TGTGCTAGTGGTCCCCCCGGTAGCGGTTACAATGAGCAGTTCTTC.

The CDR3 coding sequence is TGTGCCAGCAGTCCAGTAGCGGGGGGCACAGATACGCAGTATTTT. Translation gives CASSPVAGGTDTQYF. V gene TRBV6-1 combines with J gene TRBJ2-3; TRBD2 matches at 9 bases. CDR3 length: 15 residues. Trimming cost V 5 bases and J 1 base; bases outside gene matches: 4. Germline V gives CDR1 MNHNS, CDR2 SASEGT.

The chain couples TRBV5-4 to TRBJ2-4, with a tentative D call TRBD2 (6 bases). The length of the CDR3 is 12 residues. Per germline, CDR1 SGHNT and CDR2 YYREEE (reference sequence). Trimming took off 4 bases at V and 8 bases at J, with 10 bases between the two ends. CDR3 region: CASSTGGDIQYF. CDR3 sequence (DNA): TGTGCCAGCAGCACAGGCGGGGACATTCAGTACTTC.

This chain uses TRBV15 with TRBJ2-6; possibly TRBD2 for D (5 bases). Trimming took 0 bases from V and 1 from J, leaving 13 bases between them. Germline V gene sequence: CDR1 LNHNV, CDR2 YYDKDF (reference sequence). The CDR3 consists of 18 residues. CDR3 nucleotides: TGTGCCACCAGCAGAGAAAAAGTAGGGAGATCTGGGGCCAACGTCCTGACTTTC. Amino acid sequence: CATSREKVGRSGANVLTF.

The V gene is TRBV29-1, the J gene TRBJ2-3; possible D gene TRBD2, 7 bases. Germline V gene sequence: CDR1 SQVTM, CDR2 ANQGSEA. The CDR3 runs to 15 residues. V was trimmed by 3 bases and J by 5 bases, leaving 18 bases between them. CDR3 DNA: TGCAGCGTTGACACAGGGAGGGAACGGGTAGATACGCAGTATTTT. Protein: CSVDTGRERVDTQYF.

This rearrangement joins TRBV9 to TRBJ1-4; D uncertain. Germline assignment: CDR1 SGDLS and CDR2 YYNGEE. CDR3 length: 14 residues. V lost 2 bases, J lost 0 bases, and 5 bases lay in between. CDR3 protein: CASSVEPTNEKLFF. In DNA form, the CDR3 reads TGTGCCAGCAGCGTGGAGCCAACTAATGAAAAACTGTTTTTT.

The chain couples TRBV5-5 to TRBJ2-1; TRBD2 aligns across 12 bases. The CDR3 has 17 residues. Germline V CDR1 and CDR2: SGHKS, YYEKEE (reference sequence). The ends lost 1 base at V and 5 bases at J; junction bases unmatched: 7. The CDR3 region is CASSLKLAGGLDNEQFF. The CDR3 coding sequence is TGTGCCAGCAGCTTGAAGCTAGCGGGGGGGCTGGACAATGAGCAGTTCTTC.

This clone was counted a single time. An end of the junction does not agree with germline; a read error may underlie this. The chain employs TRBV15 and TRBJ1-5; 7 bases line up with TRBD1. Germline V CDR1 and CDR2: LNHNV, YYDKDF (reference sequence). The length of the CDR3 is 16 residues. The CDR3 DNA reads as TGTGCCACCAGTAGAGGAGGGACAGCCTCCAATCAGCCCCAGCATTTT. This sequence encodes CATSRGGTASNQPQHF.

The chain combines TRBV30 with TRBJ1-4; 7 bases fit TRBD1. CDR3 size: 15 residues. V lost 1 base, J lost 8 bases, and 10 bases stayed unmatched. Germline lookup yields CDR1 GTSNPN and CDR2 SVGIG (reference sequence). The CDR3 DNA reads TGTGCCTGGAGTGGCGACAGGGCTAGGGGCGAAAAACTGTTTTTT. Translation gives CAWSGDRARGEKLFF.

The rearrangement joins TRBV9 to TRBJ1-2; D ambiguous. CDR3 length equals 12 residues. Germline V lookup: CDR1 SGDLS, CDR2 YYNGEE. The V end lost 5 bases, the J end lost 4 bases, and 9 bases lay between the germline ends. The CDR3 protein is CASRGGVYGYTF. Here the CDR3 DNA reads TGTGCCAGCAGGGGCGGGGTCTATGGCTACACCTTC.

DNA of the CDR3: TGTGCCAGCAGCCCCGGGACAGGGAAAGAGACCCAGTACTTC. This gives the protein CASSPGTGKETQYF. The V call is TRBV2, the J call TRBJ2-5; the match to TRBD1 covers 9 bases. The germline CDR1 and CDR2 sequences are SNHLY and FYNNEI. V was clipped by 6 bases and J by 3 bases; unmatched bases: 5. This CDR3 is built from 14 residues.

The chain employs TRBV10-3 and TRBJ2-1, with 7 bases lining up with TRBD2. The J segment lost 0 bases and the V segment lost 11 bases, leaving 13 bases of the junction unmatched. Germline V gene sequence: CDR1 ENHRY, CDR2 SYGVKD. The CDR3 has 16 amino acids. The CDR3: CAFGGGIGSSYNEQFF. The CDR3 DNA reads TGTGCCTTTGGGGGGGGAATCGGGAGCTCCTACAATGAGCAGTTCTTC.

This chain uses TRBV4-1 with TRBJ2-1, with 7 bases that match TRBD1. CDR1 is MGHRA, CDR2 YSYEKL, per germline. J gave up 4 bases and V 0 bases, and 12 bases lay outside the gene matches. The CDR3 contains 18 residues. The CDR3 nucleotides are TGCGCCAGCAGCCAAGAGGGATCACAGGGGTTTCGATACAATGAGCAGTTCTTC. This gives the protein CASSQEGSQGFRYNEQFF.

The V call is TRBV19, the J call TRBJ1-4; perhaps TRBD1 as D (6 bases). The CDR3 totals 16 residues. Trimming pared 4 bases from V and 8 bases from J, leaving 20 bases between. Germline CDR1 LNHDA, CDR2 SQIVND (reference sequence). For the CDR3, the DNA is TGTGCCAGTAGTAACCGACGGGACAAAAGGAAGGAAAAACTGTTTTTT. It codes for CASSNRRDKRKEKLFF.

This chain uses TRBV5-6 with TRBJ2-3; 8 bases fit TRBD2. Germline CDR1 SGHDT, CDR2 YYEEEE. The ends lost 0 bases at V and 4 bases at J; junction bases unmatched: 10. The CDR3 is 17 amino acids. Written as DNA, the CDR3 is TGTGCCAGCAGCTTGGCGGTAAAGCGGGGGAGATCAGATACGCAGTATTTT. Amino acid sequence: CASSLAVKRGRSDTQYF.